This T cell receptor beta chain emerged from a study of cytomegalovirus exposure and HLA in healthy donors. Concerning this clone itself: The same CDR3 also results from other DNA sequences found in this sample.

Measured with immunoSEQ multiplex PCR; TCRdb has only the in-frame clones, and not every one. The sample contains approximately 160,000 clones, 89% of which appear only once. What was sequenced was PBMCs. The TCR was taken from a man between 18 and 35 years old in good health and CMV-seropositive.

The CDR3 region is CASSPDRATGELFF. CDR3 bases: TGTGCCAGCTCACCGGACAGGGCAACCGGGGAGCTGTTTTTT. The chain joins TRBV18 to TRBJ2-2; 8 nucleotides match TRBD1. The CDR3 totals 14 residues. Germline CDR1 KGHSH, CDR2 LQKENI. Germline trimming cut 3 bases from V and 5 bases from J; bases unmatched to any gene: 2. Looking up the rest from reference TRBV18 and TRBJ2-2 gives the full variable domain: NAGVMQNPRHLVRRRGQEARLRCSPMKGHSHVYWYRQLPEEGLKFMVYLQKENIIDESGMPKERFSAEFPKEGPSILRIQQVVRGDSAAYFCASSPDRATGELFFGEGSRLTVL.